These 25 T cell receptor beta chains share one sample of origin, sequenced in a study of blood T cell repertoires in COVID-19. The protocol was immunoSEQ multiplex PCR, while the TCRdb copy is restricted to in-frame clones and leaves out a portion. The repertoire holds about 64,000 clones, with roughly 90% as singletons. Sequencing was carried out using peripheral blood. The source of these receptors is a human donor in a cohort sampled during active COVID-19.

This sequence joins TRBV19 and TRBJ1-5; D is uncertain. This CDR3 comprises 12 residues. The V gene lost 5 bases and the J gene lost 6 bases, with 8 bases spanning the gap. Looked up from germline, CDR1 is LNHDA and CDR2 is SQIVND (reference sequence). CDR3 DNA sequence: TGTGCCAGTAGTGTGTCCCGTCAGCCCCAGCATTTT. It is translated as CASSVSRQPQHF. Together with reference TRBV19 and TRBJ1-5, the CDR3 gives the full variable domain: DGGITQSPKYLFRKEGQNVTLSCEQNLNHDAMYWYRQDPGQGLRLIYYSQIVNDFQKGDIAEGYSVSREKKESFPLTVTSAQKNPTAFYLCASSVSRQPQHFGDGTRLSIL.

The chain couples TRBV13 to TRBJ2-7; D is perhaps TRBD2 (6 bases). This CDR3 is built from 17 residues. CDR1 is PRHDT and CDR2 is FYEKMQ in the germline V gene (reference sequence). Trimming cost V 1 base and J 3 bases, with 19 bases left between them. DNA for the CDR3: TGTGCCAGCAGCTTAGTCACGAGGACTAAACCTTACTACGAGCAGTACTTC. Residues: CASSLVTRTKPYYEQYF.

The rearrangement links TRBV19 to TRBJ2-1; possibly TRBD1 for D (6 bases). CDR1 is LNHDA, CDR2 SQIVND, per germline (reference sequence). The CDR3 is 14 residues long. Trimming left V 8 bases short and J 8 bases short, with 19 bases between. CDR3 sequence reads: CASGSRGKIDEQFF. The CDR3 DNA reads as TGTGCCAGTGGAAGCAGGGGAAAAATAGATGAGCAGTTCTTC. Full variable domain (missing parts from reference TRBV19 and TRBJ2-1): DGGITQSPKYLFRKEGQNVTLSCEQNLNHDAMYWYRQDPGQGLRLIYYSQIVNDFQKGDIAEGYSVSREKKESFPLTVTSAQKNPTAFYLCASGSRGKIDEQFFGPGTRLTVL.

J is TRBJ1-5 and V is TRBV7-8; TRBD1 matches 7 bases. Germline-derived CDR1 and CDR2 are SGHVS and FQNEAQ. This CDR3 is built from 15 residues. The V segment lost 6 bases and the J segment 5 bases; nucleotides outside the gene matches: 10. This chain's CDR3 is CASSYRQGGDQPQHF. The DNA of the CDR3 is TGTGCCAGCAGTTATCGACAGGGTGGGGATCAGCCCCAGCATTTT.

The chain joins TRBV10-3 to TRBJ2-1; TRBD1 agrees at 7 bases. V shed 7 bases, J shed 0 bases, and the junction held 6 bases outside the gene matches. The CDR3 is made up of 15 amino acids. Germline lookup yields CDR1 ENHRY and CDR2 SYGVKD. CDR3 loop: CAINSGQSSYNEQFF. CDR3 bases: TGTGCCATCAACTCGGGACAGAGCTCCTACAATGAGCAGTTCTTC.

This chain uses TRBV27 with TRBJ2-7, with TRBD2 matching 8 bases. The CDR3 runs 16 residues. With V trimmed by 0 bases and J by 3 bases, 7 bases remained unmatched. The germline V gene has CDR1 MNHEY and CDR2 SMNVEV (reference sequence). CDR3 sequence: CASSLSRTSSYYEQYF. The CDR3 DNA reads as TGTGCCAGCAGTTTATCCAGGACTAGCAGTTACTACGAGCAGTACTTC.

This chain uses TRBV10-3 with TRBJ1-6; 7 bases fit TRBD1. With V trimmed by 0 bases and J by 18 bases, 5 bases remained unmatched. Germline-derived CDR1 and CDR2 are ENHRY and SYGVKD. The CDR3 is made up of 12 amino acids. CDR3 nucleotide sequence: TGTGCCATCAGTGAGTCGGGACAGAAACACCACTTT. Its translation: CAISESGQKHHF.

The chain has TRBV24-1 and TRBJ1-2; D call uncertain. Germline assignment: CDR1 KGHDR and CDR2 SFDVKD. The CDR3 length is 11 residues. The ends were cut back, 4 bases at V and 7 bases at J, with 6 bases in the middle. DNA for the CDR3: TGTGCCACCAGTGACCGGGGTGGCTACACCTTC. Translated: CATSDRGGYTF.

The chain employs TRBV10-3 and TRBJ2-3; perhaps TRBD1 as D (5 bases). Germline V gene sequence: CDR1 ENHRY, CDR2 SYGVKD. This CDR3 comprises 15 residues. The germline V and J ends were trimmed by 4 bases and 4 bases, with 15 bases remaining between them. In DNA, the CDR3 is TGTGCCATCAGTGTAGACTTCCAGGGCCCAGATACGCAGTATTTT. Amino acid sequence: CAISVDFQGPDTQYF.

The rearrangement uses TRBV29-1 and TRBJ1-2, with a tentative D call TRBD1 (5 bases). This CDR3 has 14 residues. The V and J ends lost 4 bases and 5 bases respectively, with 17 bases between them. In germline, CDR1 is SQVTM, CDR2 ANQGSEA. The CDR3 here is CSVAPGLRRYGYTF. In DNA, the CDR3 is TGCAGCGTTGCCCCGGGACTTCGGAGGTATGGCTACACCTTC.

The V call is TRBV10-3, the J call TRBJ1-6, with a possible D match to TRBD1 (6 bases). Trimming removed 6 bases from V and 7 bases from J, with 10 bases in between. The CDR3 runs 13 residues. From germline, CDR1 is ENHRY and CDR2 SYGVKD. CDR3 nucleotide sequence: TGTGCCATCAGCCAAGACAGGAATTCACCCCTCCACTTT. Translation: CAISQDRNSPLHF.

The genes are TRBV18 and TRBJ1-2; D call uncertain. Germline V lookup: CDR1 KGHSH, CDR2 LQKENI. The CDR3 is 15 residues long. The V and J ends lost 6 bases and 0 bases respectively, with 14 bases between them. The CDR3 bases are TGTGCCAGCTCCGGTCGTGCCGAGGCTAACTATGGCTACACCTTC. It is translated as CASSGRAEANYGYTF.

The rearrangement uses TRBV9 and TRBJ2-5; D gene unclear. Germline values: CDR1 SGDLS, CDR2 YYNGEE. V was clipped by 2 bases and J by 5 bases, with 13 bases between them. The CDR3 totals 14 residues. This CDR3 is CASSVAGAGETQYF. The CDR3 nucleotides are TGTGCCAGCAGCGTGGCTGGCGCCGGGGAGACCCAGTACTTC.

The chain links TRBV23-1 to TRBJ2-7; 7 bases match TRBD2. TRBV23-1 qualifies as an ORF whose function is uncertain. V was pared by 4 bases and J by 4 bases, with 19 bases of the junction left unmatched. This CDR3 contains 18 residues. DNA for the CDR3: TGCGCCAGCAGTCCTCAGCCCTCCCCCAGGGACTACATTTACGAGCAGTACTTC. Amino acid sequence: CASSPQPSPRDYIYEQYF.

The table lists this clone with a count of one. The chain couples TRBV15 to TRBJ1-2; D is unclear. V was shortened by 2 bases and J by 4 bases, with 11 bases between the two germline ends. Germline CDR1 reads LNHNV; CDR2 reads YYDKDF (reference sequence). The CDR3 consists of 14 residues. CDR3 nucleotide sequence: TGTGCCACCAGCAGAACCCGGGAGCTCTATGGCTACACCTTC. Translation gives CATSRTRELYGYTF.

This clone was counted once. The chain employs TRBV7-6 and TRBJ2-3; 7 nucleotides align to TRBD2. Unmatched junction bases numbered 9, after V lost 5 bases and J lost 4 bases. The germline gives CDR1 SGHVS, CDR2 FNYEAQ. The CDR3 has 15 amino acids. CDR3 nucleotide sequence: TGTGCCAGCAGCCACGGCGGAGGGAGGGCAGATACGCAGTATTTT. Encoded protein: CASSHGGGRADTQYF.

This sequence joins TRBV3-1 (or the pseudogene TRBV3-2) and TRBJ1-4, with a weak D call TRBD1 (6 bases). V dropped 2 bases and J dropped 7 bases, with 14 bases sitting between them. Germline CDR1 LGHDT, CDR2 YNNKEL (reference sequence). The CDR3 length is 15 residues. In DNA form, the CDR3 reads TGTGCCAGCAGCCAACTACAGGGAGGGAGTGAAAAACTGTTTTTT. Translating it yields CASSQLQGGSEKLFF.

This sequence joins TRBV6-1 and TRBJ1-5, with 9 bases that match TRBD1. The germline V gene has CDR1 MNHNS and CDR2 SASEGT. The CDR3 covers 15 residues. V lost 3 bases, J lost 6 bases, and 6 bases stayed unmatched. Here the CDR3 DNA reads TGTGCCAGCAGTGACCTACAGGGGGCAAGTCAGCCCCAGCATTTT. Its protein is CASSDLQGASQPQHF.

J is TRBJ2-7 and V is TRBV7-2; no clear D. Germline V gene data show CDR1 as SGHTA and CDR2 as FQGNSA. V lost 1 base to trimming and J lost 3 bases, with 10 bases between them. The CDR3 consists of 14 residues. The CDR3 DNA sequence: TGTGCCAGCAGCTTAGAGCACTCCATCTACGAGCAGTACTTC. As protein: CASSLEHSIYEQYF.

The chain is built from TRBV19 and TRBJ2-7; tentatively, D is TRBD1 (5 bases). V lost 4 bases, J lost 0 bases, and 7 bases lay in between. The CDR3 extends over 13 amino acids. Per the germline V gene, CDR1 is LNHDA and CDR2 is SQIVND (reference sequence). The CDR3 sequence: CASSRGFSYEQYF. DNA of the CDR3: TGTGCCAGTAGTAGGGGCTTCTCCTACGAGCAGTACTTC.

This sequence joins TRBV9 and TRBJ1-1, with 8 nucleotides matching TRBD1. The V gene's germline CDR1 is SGDLS and CDR2 YYNGEE. V lost 3 bases and J lost 0; bases outside the gene matches: 4. The CDR3 has 15 residues. CDR3 loop: CASSGTGMMNTEAFF. CDR3 bases: TGTGCCAGCAGCGGGACAGGGATGATGAACACTGAAGCTTTCTTT.

The rearrangement joins TRBV7-9 to TRBJ2-7; TRBD1 might be the D (6 bases). The V and J ends lost 0 bases and 4 bases respectively, with 19 bases between them. CDR3 size: 17 residues. Germline CDR1 reads SEHNR; CDR2 reads FQNEAQ (reference sequence). CDR3 bases: TGTGCCAGCAGCTTAGCGCCTTGGGACACCTTCTCGTACGAGCAGTACTTC. Translated, it gives CASSLAPWDTFSYEQYF.

CDR3 in amino acids: CASSPVQLGQSASTDTQYF. The DNA for the CDR3 is TGTGCCAGCAGTCCAGTACAACTTGGACAGTCCGCTAGCACAGATACGCAGTATTTT. The chain couples TRBV28 to TRBJ2-3; D possibly corresponds to TRBD1 (6 bases). The CDR3 contains 19 residues. The V end lost 5 bases, the J end lost 0 bases, and 24 bases lay between the germline ends. Looked up from germline, CDR1 is MDHEN and CDR2 is SYDVKM.

This chain connects TRBV5-4 to TRBJ2-7; the D is unclear. This CDR3 comprises 13 residues. Germline loops: CDR1 SGHNT, CDR2 YYREEE (reference sequence). V lost 0 bases to trimming and J lost 4 bases, with 8 bases between them. The CDR3 loop reads CASSLVSRYEQYF. The CDR3 DNA sequence: TGTGCCAGCAGCTTGGTATCCAGATACGAGCAGTACTTC. The complete variable domain, with remaining parts taken from reference TRBV5-4 and TRBJ2-7, reads ETGVTQSPTHLIKTRGQQVTLRCSSQSGHNTVSWYQQALGQGPQFIFQYYREEENGRGNFPPRFSGLQFPNYSSELNVNALELDDSALYLCASSLVSRYEQYFGPGTRLTVT.

This rearrangement joins TRBV18 to TRBJ1-1; no clear D. Germline CDR1 is KGHSH and CDR2 is LQKENI. The CDR3 is 14 amino acids. Trimming cost V 0 bases and J 6 bases, with 11 bases left between them. The CDR3 nucleotides read TGTGCCAGCTCACCACCGGGCAGGCAGGCTGAAGCTTTCTTT. Translating gives CASSPPGRQAEAFF.